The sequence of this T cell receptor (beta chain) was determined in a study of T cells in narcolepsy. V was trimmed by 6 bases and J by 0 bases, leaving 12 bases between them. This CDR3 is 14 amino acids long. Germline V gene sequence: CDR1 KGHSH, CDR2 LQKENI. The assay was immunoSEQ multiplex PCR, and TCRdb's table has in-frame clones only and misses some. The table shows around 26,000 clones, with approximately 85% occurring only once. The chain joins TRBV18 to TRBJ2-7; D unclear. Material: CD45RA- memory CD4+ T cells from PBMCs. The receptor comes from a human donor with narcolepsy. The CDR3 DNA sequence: TGTGCCAGCTCCCCGGAGTCGCTCTCCTACGAGCAGTACTTC. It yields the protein CASSPESLSYEQYF.